This T cell receptor beta chain was retrieved from a study of cytomegalovirus exposure and HLA in healthy donors. Broader study findings: In a later analysis, a genetic analysis reported fewer productive-TCR N-insertions in an Asian-associated ancestry cluster than the cohort average. A link between a missense DCLRE1C variant and TCR beta V- and J-gene trimming emerged from a later analysis.

The germline gives CDR1 SEHNR, CDR2 FQNEAQ (reference sequence). The CDR3 has 16 residues. V gave up 5 bases and J gave up 0 bases; unmatched junction bases: 7. At collection, donors were nominally healthy, but unrecorded immune exposures were probable. A word on this clone: The antigen is unknown.

The PCR made use of 60 Vbeta and 13 Jbeta primers. Method: immunoSEQ multiplex PCR; TCRdb's copy keeps in-frame clones and lacks some. The profile shows about 98,000 clones, more than 60% of them singletons. The rearrangement links TRBV7-9 to TRBJ1-5, with TRBD1 matching over 7 bases. Sequencing used PBMCs. This TCR came from a man in his forties or fifties in good health and CMV-seronegative. The CDR3 reads CASSPGDSNSNQPQHF. The CDR3 DNA follows: TGTGCCAGCAGCCCCGGGGACAGCAATAGCAATCAGCCCCAGCATTTT.